The clone carrying this TCR beta chain was observed a handful of times. The antigen is not known. This CDR3 comprises 14 residues. V lost 8 bases to trimming and J lost 4 bases; unmatched junction nucleotides: 4. Germline lookup yields CDR1 MNHEY and CDR2 SMNVEV (reference sequence). The sample belongs to a study of T cell repertoires in cytomegalovirus infection. Study information: Both CMV infection and a matching HLA type were indicated by public TCR beta signatures.

TCRdb reanalysed the reads using MiXCR and keeps one entry per CDR3 protein. The data contain around 78,000 distinct CDR3 sequences, 24% of them singletons. The receptor was isolated from a human donor in good health (CMV status not recorded). Some clones in this sample may be carry-over from other donors' samples. Sequences were derived from CD8+ T cells from cultured PBMCs, sampled from culture after CMV antigen stimulation. The rearrangement links TRBV27 to TRBJ2-2, with 10 bases that match TRBD2. The CDR3 protein is CASQSGRATGELFF. In DNA form, the CDR3 reads TGTGCCAGCCAAAGCGGGAGGGCCACCGGGGAGCTGTTTTTT.